This T cell receptor (beta chain) emerged from a study of OX40 agonist ivuxolimab in advanced cancers. Study-wide results and caveats: The study observed clonal expansion of CD4+ and CD8+ blood T cells by week 6 at 0.1 to 3.0 mg/kg. Low normalized T-cell clonal expansion was also seen in some nonresponders.

TCRdb keeps only in-frame clones here, not all; method: immunoSEQ multiplex PCR. The profile shows 80,000 or so clones, more than 80% of them singletons. CDR1 is SGHRS, CDR2 YFSETQ, per germline. The CDR3 length is 18 residues. V lost 1 base, J lost 1 base, and 6 bases stayed unmatched. About this clone itself: Antigen specificity is unknown.

The chain employs TRBV5-1 and TRBJ2-6; 9 bases map to TRBD1. This TCR was sampled from an adult with an advanced solid tumor such as melanoma, head and neck, liver or kidney cancer. The specimen was CD4+ or CD8+ T cells sorted from blood, collected in a trial of the OX40 agonist ivuxolimab. The CDR3 DNA reads as TGCGCCAGCAGCTTGACCGGGACAGGGCCTTCTGGGGCCAACGTCCTGACTTTC. It encodes CASSLTGTGPSGANVLTF.